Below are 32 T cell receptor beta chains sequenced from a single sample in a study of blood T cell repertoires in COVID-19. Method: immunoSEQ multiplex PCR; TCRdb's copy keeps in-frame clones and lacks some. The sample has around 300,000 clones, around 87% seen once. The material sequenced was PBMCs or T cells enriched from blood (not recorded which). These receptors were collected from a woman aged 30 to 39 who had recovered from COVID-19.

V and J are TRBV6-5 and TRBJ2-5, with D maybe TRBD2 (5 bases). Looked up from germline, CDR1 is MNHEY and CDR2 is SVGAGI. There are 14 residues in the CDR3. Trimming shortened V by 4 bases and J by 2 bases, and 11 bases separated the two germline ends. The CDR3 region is CASSSRLQQETQYF. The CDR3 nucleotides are TGTGCCAGCAGTTCTCGACTACAACAAGAGACCCAGTACTTC.

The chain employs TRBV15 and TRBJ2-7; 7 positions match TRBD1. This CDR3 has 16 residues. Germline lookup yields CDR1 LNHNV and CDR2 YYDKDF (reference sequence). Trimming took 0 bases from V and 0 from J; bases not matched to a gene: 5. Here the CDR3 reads CATSRDRNRGSYEQYF. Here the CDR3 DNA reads TGTGCCACCAGCAGAGATCGGAACAGGGGCTCCTACGAGCAGTACTTC. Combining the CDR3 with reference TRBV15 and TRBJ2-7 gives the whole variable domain DAMVIQNPRYQVTQFGKPVTLSCSQTLNHNVMYWYQQKSSQAPKLLFHYYDKDFNNEADTPDNFQSRRPNTSFCFLDIRSPGLGDTAMYLCATSRDRNRGSYEQYFGPGTRLTVT.

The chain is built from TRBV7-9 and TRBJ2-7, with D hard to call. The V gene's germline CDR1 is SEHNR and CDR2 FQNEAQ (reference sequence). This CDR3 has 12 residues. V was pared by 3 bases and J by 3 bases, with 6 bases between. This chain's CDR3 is CASSFTSYEQYF. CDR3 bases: TGTGCCAGCAGCTTTACCAGCTACGAGCAGTACTTC.

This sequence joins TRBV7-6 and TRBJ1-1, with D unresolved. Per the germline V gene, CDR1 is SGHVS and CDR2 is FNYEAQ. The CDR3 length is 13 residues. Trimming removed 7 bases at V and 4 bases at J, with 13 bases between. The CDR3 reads CASILTVPTEAFF. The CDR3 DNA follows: TGTGCCAGCATCCTTACAGTACCCACTGAAGCTTTCTTT.

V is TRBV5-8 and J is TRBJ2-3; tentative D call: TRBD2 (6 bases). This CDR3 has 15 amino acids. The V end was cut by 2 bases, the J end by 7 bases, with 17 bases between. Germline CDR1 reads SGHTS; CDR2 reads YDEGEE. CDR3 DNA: TGTGCCAGCAGCTTAGTACTAGCCGGATTGAATACGCAGTATTTT. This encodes CASSLVLAGLNTQYF. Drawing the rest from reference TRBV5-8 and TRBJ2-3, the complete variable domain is EAGVTQSPTHLIKTRGQQATLRCSPISGHTSVYWYQQALGLGLQFLLWYDEGEERNRGNFPPRFSGRQFPNYSSELNVNALELEDSALYLCASSLVLAGLNTQYFGPGTRLTVL.

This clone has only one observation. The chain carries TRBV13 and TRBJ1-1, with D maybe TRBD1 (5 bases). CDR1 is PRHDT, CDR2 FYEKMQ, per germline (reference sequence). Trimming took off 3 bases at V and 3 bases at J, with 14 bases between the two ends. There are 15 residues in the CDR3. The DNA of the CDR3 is TGTGCCAGCAGCTTTTCTGGGAGGGGCCACACTGAAGCTTTCTTT. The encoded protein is CASSFSGRGHTEAFF.

The CDR3 spells CASSLDGNGLYEQYF. CDR3 nucleotide sequence: TGCGCCAGCAGCTTGGACGGGAACGGCTTGTACGAGCAGTACTTC. J is TRBJ2-7 and V is TRBV5-1; D is perhaps TRBD2 (5 bases). CDR1 is SGHRS and CDR2 is YFSETQ in the germline V gene. This CDR3 contains 15 residues. Trimming took 0 bases from V and 4 from J, leaving 14 bases between them.

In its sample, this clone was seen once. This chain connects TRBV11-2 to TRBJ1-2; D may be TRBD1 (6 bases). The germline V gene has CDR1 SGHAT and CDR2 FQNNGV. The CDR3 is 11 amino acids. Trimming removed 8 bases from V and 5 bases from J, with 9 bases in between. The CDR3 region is CASRTGYGYTF. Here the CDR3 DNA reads TGTGCCAGCCGAACAGGGTATGGCTACACCTTC. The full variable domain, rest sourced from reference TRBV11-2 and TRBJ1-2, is EAGVAQSPRYKIIEKRQSVAFWCNPISGHATLYWYQQILGQGPKLLIQFQNNGVVDDSQLPKDRFSAERLKGVDSTLKIQPAKLEDSAVYLCASRTGYGYTFGSGTRLTVV.

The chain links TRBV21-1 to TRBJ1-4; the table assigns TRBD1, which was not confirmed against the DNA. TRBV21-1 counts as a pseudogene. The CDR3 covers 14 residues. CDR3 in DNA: TGTGCCAGCAGCACAGGGGGCTTTAATGAAAAACTGTTTTTT. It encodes CASSTGGFNEKLFF.

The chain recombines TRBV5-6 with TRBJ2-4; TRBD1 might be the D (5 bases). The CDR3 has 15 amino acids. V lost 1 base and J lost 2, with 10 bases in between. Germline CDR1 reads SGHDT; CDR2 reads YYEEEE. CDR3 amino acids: CASSLLSGTKNIQYF. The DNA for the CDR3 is TGTGCCAGCAGCTTGTTGTCAGGGACCAAAAACATTCAGTACTTC.

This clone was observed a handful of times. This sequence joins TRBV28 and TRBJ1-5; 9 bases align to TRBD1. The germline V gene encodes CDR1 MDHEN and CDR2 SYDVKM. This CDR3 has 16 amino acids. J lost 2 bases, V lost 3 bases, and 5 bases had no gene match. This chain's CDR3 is CASSLGTGMGNQPQHF. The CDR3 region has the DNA TGTGCCAGCAGTTTGGGGACAGGGATGGGCAATCAGCCCCAGCATTTT.

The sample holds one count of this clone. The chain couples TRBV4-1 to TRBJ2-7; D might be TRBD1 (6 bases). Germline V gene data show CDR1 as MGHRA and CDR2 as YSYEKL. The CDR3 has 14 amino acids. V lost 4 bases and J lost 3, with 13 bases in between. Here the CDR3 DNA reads TGCGCCAGCAGCCCCTGGGACACTTACTACGAGCAGTACTTC. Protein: CASSPWDTYYEQYF.

CDR3 residues: CASSLSRVIGLNTEAFF. The CDR3 coding sequence is TGTGCCAGCAGCTTATCCAGGGTTATTGGCCTGAACACTGAAGCTTTCTTT. This rearrangement joins TRBV7-9 to TRBJ1-1; tentatively, D is TRBD1 (5 bases). Deletions cut 2 bases from V and 0 bases from J, with 16 bases between. Per germline, CDR1 SEHNR and CDR2 FQNEAQ (reference sequence). The CDR3 totals 17 residues.

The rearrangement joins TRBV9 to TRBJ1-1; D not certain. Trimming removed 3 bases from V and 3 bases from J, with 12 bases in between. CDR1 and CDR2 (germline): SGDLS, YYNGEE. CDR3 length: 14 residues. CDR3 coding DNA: TGTGCCAGCAGCGGGAGCAATTCGGACACTGAAGCTTTCTTT. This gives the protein CASSGSNSDTEAFF.

CDR3 amino acids: CASSRIAGGPYNEQFF. The CDR3 region has the DNA TGCGCCAGCAGCCGGATAGCGGGGGGCCCCTACAATGAGCAGTTCTTC. The chain recombines TRBV5-1 with TRBJ2-1; TRBD2 agrees at 10 bases. V lost 4 bases, J lost 2 bases, and 6 bases stayed unmatched. This CDR3 region has 16 residues. Germline CDR1 reads SGHRS; CDR2 reads YFSETQ.

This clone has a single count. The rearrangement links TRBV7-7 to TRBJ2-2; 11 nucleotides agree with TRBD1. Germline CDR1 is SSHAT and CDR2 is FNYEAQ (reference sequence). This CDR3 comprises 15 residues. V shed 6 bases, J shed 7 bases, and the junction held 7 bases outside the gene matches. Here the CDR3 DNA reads TGTGCCAGCAGGCGGACAGGGGGCGCGGACGGGGAGCTGTTTTTT. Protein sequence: CASRRTGGADGELFF.

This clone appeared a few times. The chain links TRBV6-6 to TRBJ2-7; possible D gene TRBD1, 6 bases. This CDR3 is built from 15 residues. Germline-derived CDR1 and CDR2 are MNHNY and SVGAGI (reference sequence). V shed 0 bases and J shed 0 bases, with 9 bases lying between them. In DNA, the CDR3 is TGTGCCAGCAGTTACTCTCAGGGGAGCTCCTACGAGCAGTACTTC. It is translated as CASSYSQGSSYEQYF.

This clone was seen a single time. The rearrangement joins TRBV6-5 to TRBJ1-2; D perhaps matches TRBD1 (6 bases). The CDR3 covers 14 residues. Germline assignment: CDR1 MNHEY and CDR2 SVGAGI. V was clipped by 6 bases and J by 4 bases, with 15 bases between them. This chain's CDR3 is CASRSITGSYGYTF. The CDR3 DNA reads TGTGCCAGCAGGTCTATCACAGGGAGCTATGGCTACACCTTC.

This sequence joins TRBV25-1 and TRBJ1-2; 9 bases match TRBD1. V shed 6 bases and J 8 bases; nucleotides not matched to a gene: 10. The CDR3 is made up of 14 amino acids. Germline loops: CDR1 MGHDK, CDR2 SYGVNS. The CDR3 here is CASSASGTGRGYTF. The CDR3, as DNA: TGTGCCAGCAGCGCTTCCGGGACAGGGCGCGGCTACACCTTC.

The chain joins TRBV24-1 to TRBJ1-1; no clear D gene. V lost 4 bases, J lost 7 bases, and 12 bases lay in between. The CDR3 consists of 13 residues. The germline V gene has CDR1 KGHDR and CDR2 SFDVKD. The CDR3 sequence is CATSDRGGSEAFF. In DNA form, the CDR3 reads TGTGCCACCAGTGACCGGGGAGGGAGTGAAGCTTTCTTT.

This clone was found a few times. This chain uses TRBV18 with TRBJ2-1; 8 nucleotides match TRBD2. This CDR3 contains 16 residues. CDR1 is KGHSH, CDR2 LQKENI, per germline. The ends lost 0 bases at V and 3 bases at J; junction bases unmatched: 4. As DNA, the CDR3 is TGTGCCAGCTCACCACCGAAAGCGGGGGACTACAATGAGCAGTTCTTC. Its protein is CASSPPKAGDYNEQFF.

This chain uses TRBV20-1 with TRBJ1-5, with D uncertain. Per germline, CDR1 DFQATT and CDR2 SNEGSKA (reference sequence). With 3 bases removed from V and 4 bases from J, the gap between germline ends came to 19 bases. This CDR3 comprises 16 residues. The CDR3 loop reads CSASYGWAVPNQPQHF. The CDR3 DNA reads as TGCAGTGCTAGTTATGGGTGGGCAGTCCCTAATCAGCCCCAGCATTTT.

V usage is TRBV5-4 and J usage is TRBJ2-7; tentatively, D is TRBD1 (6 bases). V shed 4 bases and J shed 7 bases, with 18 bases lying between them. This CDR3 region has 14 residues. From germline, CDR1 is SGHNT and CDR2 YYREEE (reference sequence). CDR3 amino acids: CASSPMGATGEQYF. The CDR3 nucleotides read TGTGCCAGCAGCCCAATGGGGGCGACGGGGGAGCAGTACTTC.

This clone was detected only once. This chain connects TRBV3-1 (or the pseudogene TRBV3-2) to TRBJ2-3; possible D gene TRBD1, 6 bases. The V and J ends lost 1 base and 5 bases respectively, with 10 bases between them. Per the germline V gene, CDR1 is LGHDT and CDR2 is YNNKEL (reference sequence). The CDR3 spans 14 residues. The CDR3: CASSQGLGGDTQYF. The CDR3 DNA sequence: TGTGCCAGCAGCCAAGGCCTAGGGGGAGATACGCAGTATTTT.

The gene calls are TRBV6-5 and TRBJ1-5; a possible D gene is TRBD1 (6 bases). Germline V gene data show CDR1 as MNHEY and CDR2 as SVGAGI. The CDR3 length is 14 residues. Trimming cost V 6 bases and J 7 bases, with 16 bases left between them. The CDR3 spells CASSQQGRRQPQHF. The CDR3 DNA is TGTGCCAGCAGCCAACAGGGAAGAAGGCAGCCCCAGCATTTT.

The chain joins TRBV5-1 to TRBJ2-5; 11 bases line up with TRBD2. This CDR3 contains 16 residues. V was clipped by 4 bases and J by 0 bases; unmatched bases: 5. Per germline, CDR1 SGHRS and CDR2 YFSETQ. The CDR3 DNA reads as TGCGCCAGCAGCACGGGACTAGCGGCGCACCAAGAGACCCAGTACTTC. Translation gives CASSTGLAAHQETQYF. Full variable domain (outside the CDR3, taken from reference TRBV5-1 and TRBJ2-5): KAGVTQTPRYLIKTRGQQVTLSCSPISGHRSVSWYQQTPGQGLQFLFEYFSETQRNKGNFPGRFSGRQFSNSRSEMNVSTLELGDSALYLCASSTGLAAHQETQYFGPGTRLLVL.

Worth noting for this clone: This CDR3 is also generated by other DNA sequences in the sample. The CDR3 DNA sequence: TGTGCCAGCAGCCCAGGGGGCTTGAACACTGAAGCTTTCTTT. Encoded protein: CASSPGGLNTEAFF. This chain links TRBV7-9 with TRBJ1-1; the match to TRBD1 covers 8 bases. Germline assignment: CDR1 SEHNR and CDR2 FQNEAQ (reference sequence). V shed 5 bases and J 0 bases; nucleotides not matched to a gene: 2. This CDR3 spans 14 amino acids. Combining the CDR3 with reference TRBV7-9 and TRBJ1-1 gives the whole variable domain DTGVSQNPRHKITKRGQNVTFRCDPISEHNRLYWYRQTLGQGPEFLTYFQNEAQLEKSRLLSDRFSAERPKGSFSTLEIQRTEQGDSAMYLCASSPGGLNTEAFFGQGTRLTVV.

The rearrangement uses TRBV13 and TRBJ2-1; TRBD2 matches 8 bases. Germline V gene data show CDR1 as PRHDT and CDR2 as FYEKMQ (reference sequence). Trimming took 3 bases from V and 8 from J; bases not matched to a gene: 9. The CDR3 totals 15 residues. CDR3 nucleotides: TGTGCCAGCAGCTTCCCCGAGCGGGGGAGCGATGAGCAGTTCTTC. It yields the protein CASSFPERGSDEQFF.

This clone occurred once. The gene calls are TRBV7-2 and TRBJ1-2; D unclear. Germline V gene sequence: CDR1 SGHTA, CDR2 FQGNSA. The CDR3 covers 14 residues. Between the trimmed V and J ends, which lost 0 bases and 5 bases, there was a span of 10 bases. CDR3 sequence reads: CASSLAADYYGYTF. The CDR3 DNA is TGTGCCAGCAGCTTAGCGGCAGATTATTATGGCTACACCTTC.

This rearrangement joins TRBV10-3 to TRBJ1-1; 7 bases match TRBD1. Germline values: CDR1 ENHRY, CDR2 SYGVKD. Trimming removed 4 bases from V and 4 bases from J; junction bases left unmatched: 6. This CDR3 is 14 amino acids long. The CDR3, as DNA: TGTGCCATCAGTGGAGAACAGGGGTCCACTGAAGCTTTCTTT. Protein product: CAISGEQGSTEAFF.

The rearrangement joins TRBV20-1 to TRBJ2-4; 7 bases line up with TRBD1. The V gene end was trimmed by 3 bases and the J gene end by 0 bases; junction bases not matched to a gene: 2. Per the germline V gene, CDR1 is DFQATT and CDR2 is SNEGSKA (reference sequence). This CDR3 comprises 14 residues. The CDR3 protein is CSASDRVAKNIQYF. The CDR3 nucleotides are TGCAGTGCTAGTGACAGGGTAGCCAAAAACATTCAGTACTTC.

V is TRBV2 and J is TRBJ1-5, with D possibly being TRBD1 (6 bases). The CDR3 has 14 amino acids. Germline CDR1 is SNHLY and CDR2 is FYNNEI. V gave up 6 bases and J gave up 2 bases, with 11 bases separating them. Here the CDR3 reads CASSGTMGNQPQHF. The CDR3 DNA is TGTGCCAGCAGCGGGACAATGGGCAATCAGCCCCAGCATTTT.